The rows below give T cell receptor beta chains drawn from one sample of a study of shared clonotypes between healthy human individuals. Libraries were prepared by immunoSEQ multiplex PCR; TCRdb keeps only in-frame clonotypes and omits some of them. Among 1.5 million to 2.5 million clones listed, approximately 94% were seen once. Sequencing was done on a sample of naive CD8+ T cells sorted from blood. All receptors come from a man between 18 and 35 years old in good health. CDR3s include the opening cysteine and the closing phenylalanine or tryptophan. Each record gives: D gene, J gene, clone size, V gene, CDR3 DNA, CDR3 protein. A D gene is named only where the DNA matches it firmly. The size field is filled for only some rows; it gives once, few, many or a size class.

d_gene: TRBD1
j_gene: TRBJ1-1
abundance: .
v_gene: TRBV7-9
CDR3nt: TGTGCCAGCAGCTTAGCATTCGGACAGGGGATGAACACTGAAGCTTTCTTT
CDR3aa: CASSLAFGQGMNTEAFF

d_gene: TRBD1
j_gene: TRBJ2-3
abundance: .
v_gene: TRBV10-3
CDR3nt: TGTGCCATCAGTGAGCCGGGACAGTATCGTACAGATACGCAGTATTTT
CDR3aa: CAISEPGQYRTDTQYF

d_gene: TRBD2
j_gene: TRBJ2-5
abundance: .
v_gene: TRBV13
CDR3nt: TGTGCCAGCAGCACCGGGGGAGGGAAAGAGACCCAGTACTTC
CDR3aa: CASSTGGGKETQYF

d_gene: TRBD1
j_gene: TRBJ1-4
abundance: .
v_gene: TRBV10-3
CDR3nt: TGTGCCATCAACGACAGGGTAGGAGCTAATGAAAAACTGTTTTTT
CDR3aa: CAINDRVGANEKLFF

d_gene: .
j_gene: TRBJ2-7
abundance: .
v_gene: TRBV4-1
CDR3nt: TGCGCCAGCAGCCAAGAAGTGGGGCTATCGACCTACGAGCAGTACTTC
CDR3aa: CASSQEVGLSTYEQYF

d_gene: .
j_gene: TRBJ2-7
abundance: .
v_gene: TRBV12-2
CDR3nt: TGTGCAAGTCGCTTCGAAGACAGGGGGCACGACGAGCAGTACTTC
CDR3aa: CASRFEDRGHDEQYF

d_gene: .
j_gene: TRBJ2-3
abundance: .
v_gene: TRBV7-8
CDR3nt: TGTGCCAGCAGCTGGGGGTCCGGGGGAACAGATACGCAGTATTTT
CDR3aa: CASSWGSGGTDTQYF

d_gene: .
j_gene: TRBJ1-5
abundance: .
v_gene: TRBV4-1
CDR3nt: TGCGCCAGCAGCCCTGCAGTACGGCAGGCAAATCAGCCCCAGCATTTT
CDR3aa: CASSPAVRQANQPQHF

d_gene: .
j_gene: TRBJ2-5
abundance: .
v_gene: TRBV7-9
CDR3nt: TGTGCCAGCCCCCCACCAGACCAAGAGACCCAGTACTTC
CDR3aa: CASPPPDQETQYF

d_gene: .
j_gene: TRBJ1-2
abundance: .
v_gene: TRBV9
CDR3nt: TGTGCCAGCAGCGTAGAGGGGCGGGCCGATTACTATGGCTACACCTTC
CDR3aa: CASSVEGRADYYGYTF

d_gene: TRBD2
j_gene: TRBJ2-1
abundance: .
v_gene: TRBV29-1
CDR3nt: TGCAGCGTTGCTTTAGCGGGAGTTGAGCAGTTCTTC
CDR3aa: CSVALAGVEQFF

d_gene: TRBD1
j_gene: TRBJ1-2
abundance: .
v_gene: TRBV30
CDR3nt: TGTGCCTGGAGTGCGAGGACAGGGTTCGGGGACACCTTC
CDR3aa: CAWSARTGFGDTF

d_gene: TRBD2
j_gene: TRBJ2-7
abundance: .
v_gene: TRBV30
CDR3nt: TGTGCCTGGAGTAGCGGGGGGTCCTACGAGCAGTACTTC
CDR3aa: CAWSSGGSYEQYF

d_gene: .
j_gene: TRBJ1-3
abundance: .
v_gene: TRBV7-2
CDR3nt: TGTGCCAGCAGCTTAGAGCCGACAGCTGGAAACACCATATATTTT
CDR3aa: CASSLEPTAGNTIYF

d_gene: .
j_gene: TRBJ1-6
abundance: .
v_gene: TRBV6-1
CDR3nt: TGTGCCAGCACCGAGGGTTCACCCCTCCACTTT
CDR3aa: CASTEGSPLHF

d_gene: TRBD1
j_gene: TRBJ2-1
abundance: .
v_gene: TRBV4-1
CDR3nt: TGCGCCAGCAGCTACAGAGACAGGGCGGTTGAGCAGTTCTTC
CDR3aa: CASSYRDRAVEQFF

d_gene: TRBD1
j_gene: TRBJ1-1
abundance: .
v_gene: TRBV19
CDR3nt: TGTGCCAGTAGGCAGGACAGGGACCGCGAAGCTTTCTTT
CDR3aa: CASRQDRDREAFF

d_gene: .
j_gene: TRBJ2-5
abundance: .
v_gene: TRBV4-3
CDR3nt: TGCGCCAGCAGCCAAGAGATAACCAGGGAAGAGACCCAGTACTTC
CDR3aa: CASSQEITREETQYF

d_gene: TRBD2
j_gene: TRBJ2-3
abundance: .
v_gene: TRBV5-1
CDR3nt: TGCGCCAGCGTTAGACTAGCTGGTACCACAGATACGCAGTATTTT
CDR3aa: CASVRLAGTTDTQYF

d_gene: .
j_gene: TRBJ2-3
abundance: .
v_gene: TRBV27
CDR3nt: TGTGCCAGCAGTTTAGGGGGGGCGGAAGATACGCAGTATTTT
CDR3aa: CASSLGGAEDTQYF

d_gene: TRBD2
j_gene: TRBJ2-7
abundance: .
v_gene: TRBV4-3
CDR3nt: TGCGCCAGCAGCCAAGGGCTAGCGGGAGTAGGCTACGAGCAGTACTTC
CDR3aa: CASSQGLAGVGYEQYF

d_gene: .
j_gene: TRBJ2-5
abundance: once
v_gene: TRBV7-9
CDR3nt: TGTGCCAGTCAGGGGGGGCAAGAGACCCAGTACTTC
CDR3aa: CASQGGQETQYF

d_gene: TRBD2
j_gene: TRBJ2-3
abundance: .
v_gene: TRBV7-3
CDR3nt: TGTGCCAGCAGCTCTTACCCCTTGGGCGGGGGGGAGAGAGATACGCAGTATTTT
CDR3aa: CASSSYPLGGGERDTQYF

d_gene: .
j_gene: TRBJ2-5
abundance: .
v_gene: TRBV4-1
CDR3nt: TGCGCCAGCAGCCAAGACCCCCCCCTGGGTTACCAAGAGACCCAGTACTTC
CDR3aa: CASSQDPPLGYQETQYF

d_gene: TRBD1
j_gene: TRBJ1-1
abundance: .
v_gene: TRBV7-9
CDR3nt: TGTGCCAGCAGCGTTGACAGGGCCGGGAACACTGAAGCTTTCTTT
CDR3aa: CASSVDRAGNTEAFF

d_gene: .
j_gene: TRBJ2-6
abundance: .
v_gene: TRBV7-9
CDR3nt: TGTGCCAGCAGCTTAGGGGGGCTTTCCCACTCTGGGGCCAACGTCCTGACTTTC
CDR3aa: CASSLGGLSHSGANVLTF

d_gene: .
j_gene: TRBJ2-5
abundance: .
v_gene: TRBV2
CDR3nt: TGTGCCAGCAGTGAAACTAGCACCGAGACCCAGTACTTC
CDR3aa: CASSETSTETQYF

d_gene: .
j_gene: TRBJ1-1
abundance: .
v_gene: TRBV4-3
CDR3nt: TGCGCCAGCAGCCAAGAAGGAGCCCGGGGCTGGACTGAAGCTTTCTTT
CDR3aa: CASSQEGARGWTEAFF

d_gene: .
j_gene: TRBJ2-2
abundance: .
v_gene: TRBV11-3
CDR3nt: TGTGCCAGCGGGGTACGGGACACCGGGGAGCTGTTTTTT
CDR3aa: CASGVRDTGELFF

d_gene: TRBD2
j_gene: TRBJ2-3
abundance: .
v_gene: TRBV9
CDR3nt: TGTGCCAGCAGCGTACTAGCGGAGGGGGATACGCAGTATTTT
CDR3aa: CASSVLAEGDTQYF

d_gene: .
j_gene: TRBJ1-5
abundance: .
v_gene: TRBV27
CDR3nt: TGTGCCAGCAAGGGTATAGGGCCTAATCAGCCCCAGCATTTT
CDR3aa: CASKGIGPNQPQHF

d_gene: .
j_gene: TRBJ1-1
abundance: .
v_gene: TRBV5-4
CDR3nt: TGTGCCAGCAGCGAAAACTTGGGGGGAAGGAACACTGAAGCTTTCTTT
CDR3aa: CASSENLGGRNTEAFF

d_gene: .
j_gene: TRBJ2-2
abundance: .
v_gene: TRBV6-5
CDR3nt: TGTGCCAGCAGTTCCCCAGCAGAGAGGAACACCGGGGAGCTGTTTTTT
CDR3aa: CASSSPAERNTGELFF

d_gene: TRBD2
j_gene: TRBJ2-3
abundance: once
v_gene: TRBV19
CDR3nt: TGTGCCAGTAGTTCGGGGGGGCCAGATACGCAGTATTTT
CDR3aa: CASSSGGPDTQYF

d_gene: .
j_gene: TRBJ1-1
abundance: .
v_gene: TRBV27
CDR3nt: TGTGCCAGCAGTTTTGGGGAGGGTACGAACACTGAAGCTTTCTTT
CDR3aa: CASSFGEGTNTEAFF

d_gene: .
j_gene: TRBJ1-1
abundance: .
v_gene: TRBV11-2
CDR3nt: TGTGCCAGCAGCCCCCCCCACAGGGCGAACACTGAAGCTTTCTTT
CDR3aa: CASSPPHRANTEAFF

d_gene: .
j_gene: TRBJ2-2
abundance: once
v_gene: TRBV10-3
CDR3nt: TGTGCCATCAGTGAATCCCAAAACACCGGGGAGCTGTTTTTT
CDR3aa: CAISESQNTGELFF

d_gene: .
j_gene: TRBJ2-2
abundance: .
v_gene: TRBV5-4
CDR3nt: TGTGCCAGCAGCTTCGGGACACTCGGGGAGCTGTTTTTT
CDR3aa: CASSFGTLGELFF

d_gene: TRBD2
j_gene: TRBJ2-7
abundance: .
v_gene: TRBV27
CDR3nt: TGTGCCAGCAGTTTTCTGGCTAGCGGGGGGGCCTACGAGCAGTACTTC
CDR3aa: CASSFLASGGAYEQYF

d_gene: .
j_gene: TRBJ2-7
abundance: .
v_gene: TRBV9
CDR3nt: TGTGCCAGCAGCGTAGAGGTCAACTACGAGCAGTACTTC
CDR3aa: CASSVEVNYEQYF

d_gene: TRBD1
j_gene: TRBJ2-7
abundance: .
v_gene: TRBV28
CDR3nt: TGTGCCAGCAGTCCAACGGGGACAGGGGGCGCCTACGAGCAGTACTTC
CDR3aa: CASSPTGTGGAYEQYF

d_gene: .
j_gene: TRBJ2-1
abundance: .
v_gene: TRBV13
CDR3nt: TGTGCCAGCAGCTTAGCGGGGGGCCTCTTACTGGCGCAGTTCTTC
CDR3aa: CASSLAGGLLLAQFF

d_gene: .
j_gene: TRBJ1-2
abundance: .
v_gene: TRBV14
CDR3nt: TGTGCCAGCAGCCTGGTCTCGAGGGACTACTATGGCTACACCTTC
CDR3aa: CASSLVSRDYYGYTF

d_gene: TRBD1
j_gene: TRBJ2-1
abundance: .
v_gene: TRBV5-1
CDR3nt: TGCGCCAGCAGCTTGTACGGCAGGGGGATCGATGAGCAGTTCTTC
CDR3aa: CASSLYGRGIDEQFF

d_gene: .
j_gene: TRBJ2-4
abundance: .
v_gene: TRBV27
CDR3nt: TGTGCCAGCAGTCCCTTGGACAAAAACATTCAGTACTTC
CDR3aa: CASSPLDKNIQYF

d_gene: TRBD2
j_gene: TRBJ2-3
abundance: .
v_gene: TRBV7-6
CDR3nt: TGTGCCAGCAGCTTTTGGCTAGCGGGAGAACCAGATACGCAGTATTTT
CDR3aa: CASSFWLAGEPDTQYF

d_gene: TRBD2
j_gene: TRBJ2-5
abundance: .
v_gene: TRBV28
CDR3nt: TGTGCCAGCAGTCCCGTGGGCGGGGGGGCTCGAGAGACCCAGTACTTC
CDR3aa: CASSPVGGGARETQYF

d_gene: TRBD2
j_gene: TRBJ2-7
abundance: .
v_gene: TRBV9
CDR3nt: TGTGCCAGCAGCGTCGAGGGGCTAGCGGAGCCCTACGAGCAGTACTTC
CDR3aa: CASSVEGLAEPYEQYF

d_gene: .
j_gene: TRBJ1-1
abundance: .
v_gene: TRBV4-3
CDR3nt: TGCGCCAGCAGCCAAGATTGGATTAGTGCCTTGAACACTGAAGCTTTCTTT
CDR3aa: CASSQDWISALNTEAFF

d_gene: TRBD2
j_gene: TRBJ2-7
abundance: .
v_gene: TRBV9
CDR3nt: TGTGCCAGCAGCGCCCTTAGCGGGGCCTCCTACGAGCAGTACTTC
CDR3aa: CASSALSGASYEQYF

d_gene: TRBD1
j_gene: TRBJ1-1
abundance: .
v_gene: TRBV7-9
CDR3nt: TGTGCCAGCAGCTTCTCGACAGGGGGCAACACTGAAGCTTTCTTT
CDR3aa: CASSFSTGGNTEAFF

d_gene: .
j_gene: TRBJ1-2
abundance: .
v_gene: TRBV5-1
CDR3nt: TGCGCCAGCAGCTTAGGGGGGTTTAACTATGGCTACACCTTC
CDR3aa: CASSLGGFNYGYTF

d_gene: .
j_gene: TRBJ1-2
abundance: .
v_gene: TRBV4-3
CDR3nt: TGCGCCAGCAGCCAAGACTCAGGGAGCTATGGCTACACCTTC
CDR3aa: CASSQDSGSYGYTF

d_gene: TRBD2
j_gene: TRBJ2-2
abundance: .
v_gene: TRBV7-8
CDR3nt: TGTGCCAGCAGCTTCCGACTAGCGGGGGTTAACACCGGGGAGCTGTTTTTT
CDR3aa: CASSFRLAGVNTGELFF

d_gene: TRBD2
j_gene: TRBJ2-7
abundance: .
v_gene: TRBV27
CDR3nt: TGTGCCAGCAGTTTAGCACTAGCGGGATACGAGCAGTACTTC
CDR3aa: CASSLALAGYEQYF